This record covers a single T cell receptor (beta chain). These data belong to a study of T cell responses to AZD1222 COVID-19 vaccine. The protocol was immunoSEQ multiplex PCR, while the TCRdb copy is restricted to in-frame clones and leaves out a portion. The sample holds 120,000 to 150,000 clones, roughly 89% seen once. The CDR3 consists of 16 residues. CDR1 is LGHNA and CDR2 is YSLEER in the germline V gene. J gave up 5 bases and V 1 base, and 7 bases lay outside the gene matches. The source is an adult who received the AZD1222 COVID-19 vaccine. This material consisted of peripheral blood, taken 28 days after the second AZD1222 dose. V usage is TRBV4-3 and J usage is TRBJ2-7, with TRBD1 identical over 11 bases. The CDR3 loop is CASSQAPGQGVNEQYF. CDR3 bases: TGCGCCAGCAGCCAAGCCCCGGGACAGGGGGTCAACGAGCAGTACTTC.